The rows below give T cell receptor beta chains drawn from one sample of a study of shared clonotypes between healthy human individuals. The protocol was immunoSEQ multiplex PCR, while the TCRdb copy is restricted to in-frame clones and leaves out a portion. This sample yields 600,000 to 750,000 clones, of which about nine tenths are seen a single time; 30% to 35% belongs to the top ten. Sequenced sample: memory CD8+ T cells from PBMCs. These receptors were collected from a man between 18 and 29 years old in good health. Some clones in this sample may be carry-over from other donors' samples. Each CDR3 is given with its conserved first and last residue. Each record gives: clone size, D gene, V gene, J gene, CDR3 protein, CDR3 DNA. D genes are given only for firm matches. Clone size is shown for a subset of rows, as once, few, many or a class of expanded clone.

size: -; D: -; V: TRBV6-5; J: TRBJ1-5; CDR3: CASSYLPPYSNQPQHF; DNA: TGTGCCAGCAGTTACCTCCCTCCGTATAGCAATCAGCCCCAGCATTTT
size: -; D: -; V: TRBV7-9; J: TRBJ1-4; CDR3: CAEGFVGLSDEKLFF; DNA: TGTGCCGAGGGTTTCGTGGGACTCTCGGATGAAAAACTGTTTTTT
size: -; D: -; V: TRBV6-6; J: TRBJ2-2; CDR3: CASEDGGNTGELFF; DNA: TGTGCCAGCGAAGACGGAGGGAACACCGGGGAGCTGTTTTTT
size: -; D: TRBD2; V: TRBV27; J: TRBJ2-3; CDR3: CASSLLAGGRTDTQYF; DNA: TGTGCCAGCAGTTTATTAGCGGGAGGGCGGACAGATACGCAGTATTTT
size: -; D: TRBD2; V: TRBV7-2; J: TRBJ2-3; CDR3: CASSFSRASGSTDTQYF; DNA: TGTGCCAGCAGCTTCTCAAGAGCTAGCGGGAGTACAGATACGCAGTATTTT
size: -; D: TRBD2; V: TRBV7-3; J: TRBJ2-1; CDR3: CASSLDGGRYRSYNEQFF; DNA: TGTGCCAGCAGCTTAGACGGCGGGAGGTACCGCTCCTACAATGAGCAGTTCTTC
size: -; D: -; V: TRBV13; J: TRBJ1-1; CDR3: CASSPLRAMNTEAFF; DNA: TGTGCCAGCAGCCCGTTACGGGCCATGAACACTGAAGCTTTCTTT
size: -; D: -; V: TRBV5-1; J: TRBJ2-1; CDR3: CASSLRSGAPYNEQFF; DNA: TGCGCCAGCAGCTTGCGGTCTGGGGCTCCCTACAATGAGCAGTTCTTC
size: -; D: TRBD2; V: TRBV29-1; J: TRBJ2-1; CDR3: CSVVAGGSRNEQFF; DNA: TGCAGCGTGGTAGCGGGAGGGTCAAGGAATGAGCAGTTCTTC
size: -; D: TRBD2; V: TRBV4-2; J: TRBJ2-7; CDR3: CASSQSVAGGKYEQYF; DNA: TGTGCCAGCAGCCAATCGGTAGCGGGAGGGAAGTACGAGCAGTACTTC
size: -; D: TRBD2; V: TRBV4-1; J: TRBJ2-3; CDR3: CASSRRASGSIDTQYF; DNA: TGCGCCAGCAGCCGTCGGGCTAGCGGGAGTATCGATACGCAGTATTTT
size: once; D: TRBD2; V: TRBV7-9; J: TRBJ2-1; CDR3: CASSASGIPYNEQFF; DNA: TGTGCCAGCAGCGCAAGCGGGATCCCCTACAATGAGCAGTTCTTC
size: -; D: -; V: TRBV6-5; J: TRBJ2-7; CDR3: CASSHLTASYEQYF; DNA: TGTGCCAGCAGTCACTTGACAGCCTCCTACGAGCAGTACTTC
size: -; D: -; V: TRBV5-8; J: TRBJ1-5; CDR3: CASSTGSSNQPQHF; DNA: TGTGCCAGCAGTACGGGGAGTAGCAATCAGCCCCAGCATTTT
size: -; D: -; V: TRBV6-5; J: TRBJ1-5; CDR3: CASSSPLNQPQHF; DNA: TGTGCCAGCAGTTCACCCCTCAATCAGCCCCAGCATTTT
size: -; D: -; V: TRBV6-5; J: TRBJ1-3; CDR3: CASSLGDTIYF; DNA: TGTGCCAGCAGTTTAGGGGACACCATATATTTT
size: -; D: TRBD1; V: TRBV19; J: TRBJ1-2; CDR3: CASRPPGQPHGYTF; DNA: TGTGCCAGTAGACCCCCGGGACAGCCCCATGGCTACACCTTC
size: -; D: -; V: TRBV4-2; J: TRBJ1-5; CDR3: CASSQPGQTNQPQHF; DNA: TGTGCCAGCAGCCAACCTGGACAGACGAATCAGCCCCAGCATTTT
size: -; D: -; V: TRBV19; J: TRBJ2-1; CDR3: CASSDPGLPYNEQFF; DNA: TGTGCCAGTAGTGATCCTGGACTACCCTACAATGAGCAGTTCTTC
size: -; D: TRBD1; V: TRBV5-5; J: TRBJ1-3; CDR3: CASETGSGNTIYF; DNA: TGTGCCAGCGAGACAGGGAGCGGAAACACCATATATTTT
size: -; D: -; V: TRBV19; J: TRBJ2-1; CDR3: CASSARGDEQFF; DNA: TGTGCCAGTAGTGCCAGGGGGGATGAGCAGTTCTTC
size: -; D: -; V: TRBV7-3; J: TRBJ2-1; CDR3: CASSLGGGVNEQFF; DNA: TGTGCCAGCAGCTTAGGTGGAGGGGTCAATGAGCAGTTCTTC
size: -; D: -; V: TRBV6-5; J: TRBJ1-2; CDR3: CASRYRTVAYGYTF; DNA: TGTGCCAGCAGGTATAGGACAGTAGCTTATGGCTACACCTTC
size: -; D: -; V: TRBV2; J: TRBJ2-7; CDR3: CASSELVASYEQYF; DNA: TGTGCCAGCAGTGAGCTGGTCGCTTCCTACGAGCAGTACTTC
size: -; D: -; V: TRBV9; J: TRBJ1-1; CDR3: CASSPGALNTEAFF; DNA: TGTGCCAGCAGCCCCGGCGCATTGAACACTGAAGCTTTCTTT
size: -; D: -; V: TRBV29-1; J: TRBJ1-1; CDR3: CSVEDRGSNTEAFF; DNA: TGCAGCGTTGAAGACAGGGGAAGTAACACTGAAGCTTTCTTT
size: -; D: -; V: TRBV28; J: TRBJ1-1; CDR3: CASSPRPGYEAFF; DNA: TGTGCCAGCAGTCCCAGGCCAGGGTACGAAGCTTTCTTT
size: -; D: TRBD2; V: TRBV11-1; J: TRBJ2-1; CDR3: CASSSILAGDVGEQFF; DNA: TGTGCCAGCAGCTCCATCCTAGCGGGAGATGTGGGTGAGCAGTTCTTC
size: -; D: -; V: TRBV10-1; J: TRBJ2-1; CDR3: CASSGTLAPEQFF; DNA: TGCGCCAGCAGTGGGACCCTAGCGCCTGAGCAGTTCTTC
size: -; D: -; V: TRBV29-1; J: TRBJ2-7; CDR3: CSVEVRGYEQYF; DNA: TGCAGCGTTGAAGTTCGTGGGTACGAGCAGTACTTC
size: -; D: -; V: TRBV4-3; J: TRBJ2-7; CDR3: CASSQDSRTPDLPYEQYF; DNA: TGCGCCAGCAGCCAAGATTCCAGGACACCCGATTTACCCTACGAGCAGTACTTC
size: -; D: TRBD2; V: TRBV28; J: TRBJ2-1; CDR3: CASSFLAGGGDEQFF; DNA: TGTGCCAGCAGTTTCCTTGCGGGAGGGGGCGATGAGCAGTTCTTC
size: -; D: -; V: TRBV6-1; J: TRBJ1-5; CDR3: CASSGGRGRRQPQHF; DNA: TGTGCCAGCAGTGGCGGTAGGGGCAGGCGTCAGCCCCAGCATTTT
size: -; D: -; V: TRBV9; J: TRBJ2-3; CDR3: CASSPSDGFDTQYF; DNA: TGTGCCAGCAGCCCCTCTGATGGTTTCGATACGCAGTATTTT
size: -; D: TRBD2; V: TRBV5-1; J: TRBJ2-7; CDR3: CASSLTGLAVEDYEQYF; DNA: TGCGCCAGCAGCTTGACGGGACTAGCGGTAGAGGATTACGAGCAGTACTTC
size: -; D: TRBD2; V: TRBV7-9; J: TRBJ2-2; CDR3: CASIGWASGSLNTGELFF; DNA: TGTGCCAGCATTGGGTGGGCTAGCGGGAGTCTTAACACCGGGGAGCTGTTTTTT
size: -; D: TRBD1; V: TRBV6-4; J: TRBJ1-3; CDR3: CASRNPTGEASDSGNTIYF; DNA: TGTGCCAGCAGGAACCCGACAGGGGAGGCCTCTGACTCTGGAAACACCATATATTTT
size: -; D: -; V: TRBV9; J: TRBJ1-1; CDR3: CASSAGLPGTEAFF; DNA: TGTGCCAGCTCTGCGGGACTCCCAGGAACTGAAGCTTTCTTT
size: -; D: -; V: TRBV28; J: TRBJ2-7; CDR3: CASSWTVGSYEQYF; DNA: TGTGCCAGCAGTTGGACAGTCGGGTCCTACGAGCAGTACTTC
size: -; D: TRBD1; V: TRBV6-5; J: TRBJ2-7; CDR3: CASATGTDYEQYF; DNA: TGTGCCAGCGCCACCGGGACAGACTACGAGCAGTACTTC
size: -; D: -; V: TRBV27; J: TRBJ2-5; CDR3: CASSSGVGYQETQYF; DNA: TGTGCCAGCAGTTCCGGGGTGGGGTACCAAGAGACCCAGTACTTC
size: -; D: -; V: TRBV19; J: TRBJ1-5; CDR3: CASSGTGGNQPQHF; DNA: TGTGCCAGTAGTGGGACGGGGGGGAATCAGCCCCAGCATTTT
size: -; D: TRBD1; V: TRBV11-2; J: TRBJ2-7; CDR3: CASSFPRQGLSYEQYF; DNA: TGTGCCAGCAGCTTTCCTAGACAGGGGTTATCCTACGAGCAGTACTTC
size: -; D: TRBD1; V: TRBV2; J: TRBJ1-1; CDR3: CASDRGRGNTEAFF; DNA: TGTGCCAGTGACAGGGGGCGAGGGAACACTGAAGCTTTCTTT
size: -; D: -; V: TRBV6-5; J: TRBJ1-1; CDR3: CASSYYGGNTEAFF; DNA: TGTGCCAGCAGTTATTATGGAGGGAACACTGAAGCTTTCTTT
size: -; D: TRBD1; V: TRBV27; J: TRBJ2-2; CDR3: CASSLGRDRGYTGELFF; DNA: TGTGCCAGCAGTTTAGGCCGGGACAGGGGGTATACCGGGGAGCTGTTTTTT
size: -; D: -; V: TRBV4-1; J: TRBJ2-7; CDR3: CASSQDPPVGDNYEQYF; DNA: TGCGCCAGCAGCCAAGACCCCCCAGTTGGCGATAACTACGAGCAGTACTTC
size: -; D: -; V: TRBV27; J: TRBJ2-7; CDR3: CASSQTGHPYEQYF; DNA: TGTGCCAGCAGTCAGACAGGTCACCCTTACGAGCAGTACTTC
size: -; D: -; V: TRBV9; J: TRBJ2-1; CDR3: CASSVDGTGSSYNEQFF; DNA: TGTGCCAGCAGCGTAGATGGTACAGGGAGCTCCTACAATGAGCAGTTCTTC